These T cell receptor beta chains were read from a single sample in a study of shared clonotypes between healthy human individuals. Only in-frame clones appear in the TCRdb table, and some are missing; sequencing was by immunoSEQ multiplex PCR. The sample has more than 850,000 clones, about 84% seen once. The sequenced sample consisted of memory CD4+ T cells from PBMCs. The receptors were sampled from a man aged 18 to 29 in good health. Some clones in this sample may be carry-over from other donors' samples. The CDR3 runs from the conserved cysteine through the conserved F or W. The D gene is left open where the match is weak. Size values are once, few and many counts, or a class for expanded clones, and some rows have none.

>TRBV9|NA|TRBJ2-2|NA
CASSVGLGRFTAGELFF
TGTGCCAGCAGCGTAGGGTTGGGCAGGTTTACCGCCGGGGAGCTGTTTTTT
>TRBV5-4|TRBD1|TRBJ2-3|NA
CASSLGGQGAGDTQYF
TGTGCCAGCAGCTTGGGGGGACAGGGGGCAGGGGATACGCAGTATTTT
>TRBV11-2|TRBD2|TRBJ2-7|once
CASSLNPTSGIGEQYF
TGTGCCAGCAGCTTAAACCCCACTAGCGGCATAGGGGAGCAGTACTTC
>TRBV5-1|NA|TRBJ1-2|NA
CASSLDGNYGYTF
TGCGCCAGCAGCTTGGACGGCAACTATGGCTACACCTTC
>TRBV19|TRBD2|TRBJ2-1|NA
CASRGLAATYNEQFF
TGTGCCAGTAGAGGACTAGCGGCAACCTACAATGAGCAGTTCTTC
>TRBV7-9|NA|TRBJ1-3|NA
CASSPRVAGSSGNTIYF
TGTGCCAGCAGCCCCCGGGTCGCAGGATCCTCTGGAAACACCATATATTTT
>TRBV7-2|NA|TRBJ2-7|NA
CASSLEQGNPYEQYF
TGTGCCAGCAGCTTAGAACAGGGTAATCCCTACGAGCAGTACTTC
>TRBV28|NA|TRBJ1-2|many
CASSLYERTDYGYTF
TGTGCCAGCAGTTTATACGAACGCACAGACTATGGCTACACCTTC
>TRBV2|NA|TRBJ1-2|NA
CASTEGRAVTLYGYTF
TGTGCCAGCACCGAGGGCAGGGCCGTCACCCTCTATGGCTACACCTTC
>TRBV2|TRBD2|TRBJ2-7|NA
CASCRTSISYEQYF
TGTGCCAGCTGCAGGACTAGTATTTCCTACGAGCAGTACTTC
>TRBV7-9|TRBD1|TRBJ2-5|NA
CASSSNRGLRETQYF
TGTGCCAGCAGCTCCAACAGGGGGCTTCGGGAGACCCAGTACTTC
>TRBV27|TRBD2|TRBJ2-1|many
CASSKVTSGRSRTIGHNEQFF
TGTGCCAGCAGTAAGGTGACTAGCGGGAGGTCTCGTACCATCGGGCACAATGAGCAGTTCTTC
>TRBV6-1|NA|TRBJ2-7|once
CASSGRGPYEQYF
TGTGCCAGCAGTGGCAGGGGACCCTACGAGCAGTACTTC
>TRBV6-6|NA|TRBJ2-3|NA
CASSLFSAKEGDTQYF
TGTGCCAGCAGTCTATTTAGCGCGAAGGAGGGAGATACGCAGTATTTT
>TRBV28|TRBD2|TRBJ2-7|NA
CASSFSGVPYEQYF
TGTGCCAGCAGTTTTAGCGGGGTGCCCTACGAGCAGTACTTC
>TRBV28|NA|TRBJ2-7|NA
CASSPRPYEQYF
TGTGCCAGCAGTCCGAGGCCCTACGAGCAGTACTTC
>TRBV15|TRBD1|TRBJ2-7|NA
CATSREGLVGQGDLGTYEQYF
TGTGCCACCAGCAGAGAGGGTTTGGTAGGACAGGGGGACCTTGGTACCTACGAGCAGTACTTC
>TRBV27|TRBD1|TRBJ1-2|NA
CARSRGQDYGYTF
TGTGCCAGGAGCAGGGGGCAGGACTATGGCTACACCTTC
>TRBV27|NA|TRBJ2-1|NA
CASKTFAWTPGGVGLKQFF
TGTGCCAGCAAAACCTTTGCGTGGACTCCTGGAGGGGTAGGGTTGAAGCAGTTCTTC
>TRBV5-1|NA|TRBJ2-1|NA
CASRVAGYMYNEQFF
TGCGCTAGCAGGGTCGCGGGGTATATGTACAATGAGCAGTTCTTC
>TRBV5-6|TRBD1|TRBJ2-1|NA
CASSLGTGSSYNEQFF
TGTGCCAGCAGCTTGGGGACAGGGAGCTCCTACAATGAGCAGTTCTTC
>TRBV5-1|NA|TRBJ2-1|many
CASSFSDGGRGQFF
TGCGCCAGCAGCTTCTCAGATGGTGGCAGAGGGCAGTTCTTC
>TRBV19|NA|TRBJ1-1|NA
CATRSRAGAFF
TGTGCCACAAGGTCCAGGGCGGGAGCTTTCTTT